This T cell receptor beta chain appears in the sequencing data of a study of blood T cell repertoires in COVID-19 (dated by TCRdb to about 2020). In the study overall: Samples covering the acute and convalescent phases of COVID-19 were provided by collaborators in the United States, Italy and Spain. The material from the prospective study consisted of cDNA or gDNA derived from T cells, B-cell-depleted T cells, or PBMCs. Deeply sampled blood TCRbeta repertoires from subjects exposed to, actively infected with, or recovered from COVID-19 were included in the dataset. The repertoires were made available in a free public database intended to serve as a resource for research on the immune response to SARS-CoV-2. Samples came from the ongoing ImmuneRACE study (first 160 participants) plus 1,254 subjects from 6 global collaborators. The sample metadata nearly always contained a de-identified subject ID, COVID-19 status, age in years and sex. Where HLA class I and class II types were available, the types were taken from metadata supplied by the sample provider, not from assay-based typing. Study-wide conclusions, independent of this receptor: The quantity of clinical and demographic metadata differed by source and by participant and was supplied without curation.

Points on this clone: Which antigen it targets is not known. No much larger clone is present one base from it, and per-base qualities are unavailable.

The collaborating institutions used their own protocols to collect whole blood in K2EDTA tubes. Collaborator samples were shipped for TCRbeta analysis as frozen whole blood, isolated PBMCs, or DNA extracted from either sample type. TCRbeta CDR3 regions were amplified from genomic DNA by means of the immunoSEQ Assay, a bias-controlled multiplex PCR. The authors' analysis ran thus. Within the assay, amplification of reference gene primers was used to estimate how many nucleated cells each sample contained. Sequence reads were collapsed and filtered to measure the absolute abundance of every unique TCRbeta CDR3 rearrangement. For each sample, productive Simpson clonality was calculated as the square root of Simpson's diversity index over productive rearrangements. Here the immuneACCESS table is served through TCRdb, limited to in-frame sequences with V and J called. Missing clones are a known gap in these copies; in checked studies unresolved V genes cover under half, and the rest lacks a known reason. For V, J and clone size, that table is used; D and trimming come from the DNA. This sample comprises about 80,000 clones, approximately 83% of them detected only once. The ten largest clones represent around 9.7% of the sample.

The CDR3 sequence holds 15 residues, the cysteine and phenylalanine included. Only CDR3 DNA remains: 45 bases, in frame from the first base. Trimming at the junction amounts to 0 bases on V and 7 bases on J, and the germline ends lie 15 bases apart. Sequences SGHRS (CDR1) and YFSETQ (CDR2) are obtained from the germline V gene. The chain uses TRBV5-1 and TRBJ2-3; matching of 5 bases hints at TRBD2 as the D gene. This clonotype was obtained from a human donor in a cohort sampled during active COVID-19. Material for sequencing was peripheral blood. The DNA sequence is TGCGCCAGCAGCTTGGCGGGGTATATCCCAAATACGCAGTATTTT. This is translated as CASSLAGYIPNTQYF.